This TCR beta chain is from a study of blood T cell repertoires in COVID-19. The germline V gene has CDR1 LNHDA and CDR2 SQIVND (reference sequence). V was clipped by 9 bases and J by 4 bases; unmatched bases: 8. The CDR3 totals 13 residues. Profiled with immunoSEQ multiplex PCR; TCRdb holds only in-frame clones, not every one. This table has roughly 170,000 clones, 87% appearing once. Material for sequencing was peripheral blood. This TCR was sampled from a woman aged 70-85 years with COVID-19, enrolled during active disease. The gene calls are TRBV19 and TRBJ2-7; 8 nucleotides match TRBD1. CDR3 nucleotide sequence: TGTGCCAGCCAACGGACAGGGAAGTACGAGCAGTACTTC. Translated, it gives CASQRTGKYEQYF.